The present TCR beta chain was sequenced within a study of T cells in Graves' hyperthyroidism and ophthalmopathy (dated by TCRdb to the late 2010s). For the study in its entirety: Peripheral blood samples were taken at the time of initial diagnosis, prior to any treatment. TCR V-J signatures able to tell the groups apart were searched for in a discovery cohort of 100 or so patients, of whom approximately 40 had Graves' ophthalmopathy and roughly 59 had stable Graves' hyperthyroidism. The paper reports TCR Vbeta CDR3 sequencing of roughly 140 peripheral blood samples: around 45 ophthalmopathy, approximately 74 hyperthyroidism and around 17 progressor patients. Prospective prediction of ophthalmopathy was tested in an independent validation cohort of 18 to 20 hyperthyroidism patients and approximately 17 patients who later progressed to ophthalmopathy. In addition, the study compared T-cell repertoires in thyroid tissue and in blood from roughly six Graves' hyperthyroidism patients. Following sampling, methimazole starting at 30 mg daily was given to hyperthyroidism patients, and high-dose intravenous methylprednisolone was given to ophthalmopathy patients. The roughly 100 discovery patients were randomly divided into training and test sets at a 7:3 ratio.

As concerns this clonotype: Its binding antigen is unknown. The input lacks base qualities; no much larger clone sits a single base away.

Hyperthyroidism patients were aged 18 to 65 years and newly diagnosed, with disease duration of less than 2 months. Exclusion was applied to patients with uncontrolled infections, other autoimmune diseases, pregnancy or lactation. Clinical symptoms, serum thyroxine and TRAb, thyroid ultrasound, and orbital computed tomography formed the basis for the diagnoses. Blood from progressor patients was collected at the time of first diagnosis with hyperthyroidism, before any ophthalmopathy symptoms had appeared. Ficoll-Paque density gradient centrifugation was used to isolate PBMCs from about 9 ml of fresh peripheral blood. Progressor patients were initially diagnosed with Graves' hyperthyroidism and developed ophthalmopathy during follow-up. Total RNA was extracted with Trizol reagent, and quality was checked on an Agilent 2100 Bioanalyzer. The cysteine opens and the phenylalanine closes a CDR3 of 11 amino acids. Of the read, only the CDR3 DNA is kept; its 33 bases are in frame from base 1. V is reduced by 1 base and J by 9 bases, leaving a spacing of 4 bases between them. The germline V gene encodes CDR1 SGHDN and CDR2 FVKESK.

Beyond this particular receptor, the publication reports: In validation, the model predicted progression to ophthalmopathy a median of roughly 6.5 months before onset, with about 67% sensitivity and roughly 79% specificity. In cross-validation, a model built on a 13 V-J signature told ophthalmopathy apart from stable hyperthyroidism with about 90% sensitivity and 81% to 82% specificity, and in testing the same model reached 80%/75%. No statistical method was used to fix the sample size in advance, and group allocation was not hidden from the investigators. Most expanded thyroid clonotypes (frequency above 0.001) were also detected in blood, a finding suggesting that blood repertoires may reflect thyroid immune responses.

TCR beta CDR3 regions were amplified from RNA transcripts. A first-round RT-PCR of the TCR CDR3 used the HTBI primer set with the Qiagen OneStep RT-PCR kit. A second multiplex PCR round built the libraries, followed by size selection and purification. Libraries were sequenced paired-end with 100 bp reads on an Illumina HiSeq2000. As for the original processing: Raw data were processed with SOAPnuke, discarding reads with adapters, uncalled bases, mean Phred below 15, or no exact constant-primer or identifier match. High-quality paired reads were merged using COPE v1.2.5, and each unique nucleotide sequence was defined as a clonotype. Clonotypes were aligned to IMGT TRBV, TRBD and TRBJ reference segments using MiTCR v1.1. The analysis was restricted to V-J combinations with a frequency above 0.0001, which together covered about 99% of the repertoires. A TCS score was defined as the ratio between F50 (clonal expansion) and ExV (chaos), using BLOSUM62-based TCRdist between CDR3 peptides within each V-J. Welch's t-statistics and random forest reduced some 510 V-J features to around 14, which were used in a naive Bayes classifier (R e1071). TCRdb took the public reads, trimmed them with fastp at Q25, ran MiXCR for clone calling and kept in-frame beta chains. Each CDR3 protein appears once, grouped with its most common genes and DNA. For this entry, the V and J calls and clone size follow TCRdb and not the study's own pipeline. The sample table lists 380,000 or so distinct CDR3 sequences, about 13% of them with a count of one. The ten largest clonotypes hold under 25% of the sample.

The source is a man aged 25-40 years with Graves' hyperthyroidism that later progressed to Graves' ophthalmopathy. Material: blood. The sequence links TRBV14 to TRBJ2-4; the D gene assignment is ambiguous. Here the CDR3 is given as CASSQGFIQYF. The DNA sequence is TGTGCCAGCAGCCAAGGGTTCATTCAGTACTTC.